Detailed here is one T cell receptor (beta chain). The data belong to a study of blood T cell repertoires in COVID-19. Study background: There were acute and convalescent COVID-19 samples, and they came from the United States, Italy and Spain. In each case, the material was cDNA or gDNA derived from T cells, B-cell-depleted T cells, or PBMCs.

The authors' processing: Amplification of reference gene primers was used by the study to estimate nucleated cell counts. Clones were read by immunoSEQ multiplex PCR, and TCRdb kept only the in-frame ones, dropping some. That table gives V, J and clone size, and the DNA gave D and trimming. Of some 210,000 clones in the sample, around 84% were seen once. This CDR3 region has 14 residues. The ends lost 6 bases at V and 2 bases at J; junction bases unmatched: 5. Germline CDR1 and CDR2: MNHEY and SVGAGI. The V and J genes are TRBV6-5 and TRBJ2-3, with TRBD1 matching over 7 bases. The sequencing sample was made of peripheral blood. The source of this sequence is a human donor in a cohort sampled during active COVID-19. The CDR3 reads CASRLDRSTDTQYF. The CDR3 coding sequence is TGTGCCAGCAGATTGGACAGGTCCACAGATACGCAGTATTTT.